This TCR beta chain was identified during a study of blood T cell repertoires in COVID-19 (dated by TCRdb to 2018 to 2021). About the full investigation: Samples from collaborators originated in the United States, Italy and Spain and spanned both the acute and convalescent phases of COVID-19. The repertoires were released in a freely available public database intended as a resource for research on the immune response to SARS-CoV-2. The material from the prospective study consisted of cDNA or gDNA derived from T cells, B-cell-depleted T cells, or PBMCs. The sample metadata nearly always contained a de-identified subject ID, COVID-19 status, age in years and sex. The dataset comprised deeply sampled blood TCRbeta repertoires from subjects exposed to, actively infected with, or recovered from COVID-19. HLA class I and class II types, where available, came from metadata supplied by the sample provider rather than from assay-based typing. The samples were drawn from the first 160 participants of the ongoing ImmuneRACE study and from more than 1,000 subjects provided by 6 global collaborators. Results the study describes overall, beyond this receptor: Clinical and demographic metadata were provided uncurated, with the amount varying by source and participant.

Note on this clone: No cognate antigen has been identified for it. Base qualities are not recorded, but no much larger clone differs from it by a single base.

Enrolling through a virtual design, the prospective study's participants ranged in age from roughly 18 to 90 years and lived across around 25 United States geographic areas. To assign participants to cohorts, the prospective study relied on clinical history that participants themselves reported in a screening survey and a study questionnaire. A participant counted as exposed if, within 2 weeks of entering the study, that participant had been in contact with someone who had a PCR-confirmed or clinician-diagnosed COVID-19 case. Mobile phlebotomists in the prospective study collected whole blood, serum and a nasopharyngeal or oropharyngeal swab from every participant. Over an approximately 2-month period, participants in the prospective study had the option of providing additional blood draws and questionnaires. Before DNA extraction, prospective study blood samples were shipped either frozen or at room temperature.

TCRbeta CDR3 regions were amplified from genomic DNA using the immunoSEQ Assay, a bias-controlled multiplex PCR. On the authors' methods: The number of nucleated cells in each sample was estimated by amplification of reference gene primers within the assay. Sequence reads were collapsed and filtered to measure the absolute abundance of every unique TCRbeta CDR3 rearrangement. For each sample, productive Simpson clonality was calculated as the square root of Simpson's diversity index across productive rearrangements. TCRdb obtained this table from immuneACCESS and retained in-frame rearrangements with V and J assigned. These tables miss some clones; where compared with another copy, unresolved V genes account for less than half of the shortfall, and the remainder is unexplained. That table supplies the V and J calls and clone size; D and trimming were determined from the DNA. For this sample the table gives more than 300,000 clones, of which 91% were detected only once. The top ten clones comprise about 0.83% of the sample.

The source material was PBMCs or T cells enriched from blood (not recorded which). The source of this sequence is a woman in her forties who had been exposed to COVID-19.

This receptor carries the CDR3 CSVDPVRGGNTIYF. The DNA sequence is given as TGCAGCGTTGATCCCGTCAGGGGTGGAAACACCATATATTTT. The sequence links TRBV29-1 to TRBJ1-3; TRBD1 might be the D gene, on 6 matching bases. The germline V gene sets CDR1 to SQVTM and CDR2 to ANQGSEA. V loses 3 bases, J loses 3 bases, and the germline ends lie 12 bases apart. Measured from the cysteine to the phenylalanine, the CDR3 is 14 residues long. The read is trimmed to its CDR3 DNA, 42 bases read in frame from base 1.